The 32 T cell receptor beta chains listed next were all sequenced from one sample in a study of T cell responses to AZD1222 COVID-19 vaccine. Libraries were prepared by immunoSEQ multiplex PCR; TCRdb keeps only in-frame clonotypes and omits some of them. Seen here are about 93,000 clones, 80% to 90% observed once, and the top ten hold 15% to 20%. The sequences come from peripheral blood, collected on day 0 of AZD1222 vaccination. Receptors were obtained from an adult in good health.

The V call is TRBV10-3, the J call TRBJ1-4, with a possible D match to TRBD1 (6 bases). V lost 8 bases, J lost 6 bases, and 16 bases lay in between. CDR1 ENHRY and CDR2 SYGVKD come from the germline V gene. The CDR3 covers 14 residues. The CDR3 DNA reads TGTGCCATCTCCCAGACAGGCAGGGATGAAAAACTGTTTTTT. This encodes CAISQTGRDEKLFF.

This rearrangement joins TRBV7-3 to TRBJ2-3, with D uncertain. Germline CDR1 is SGHTA and CDR2 is FQGTGA. The germline V and J ends were trimmed by 8 bases and 0 bases, with 9 bases remaining between them. The length of the CDR3 is 13 residues. The CDR3 DNA sequence: TGTGCCAGCGGGCCGACTAGCACAGATACGCAGTATTTT. It is translated as CASGPTSTDTQYF.

CDR3 residues: CASSLGGYDTEAFF. As DNA, the CDR3 is TGTGCCAGCAGCTTAGGAGGATACGACACTGAAGCTTTCTTT. The V call is TRBV7-6, the J call TRBJ1-1, with no clear D. Germline V gene lookup returns CDR1 SGHVS and CDR2 FNYEAQ. This CDR3 is 14 amino acids long. Trimming cost V 1 base and J 3 bases, with 9 bases left between them.

The chain combines TRBV6-5 with TRBJ1-4, with 7 bases that match TRBD1. The CDR3 is made up of 13 amino acids. Losses at the gene ends were 7 bases for V and 8 bases for J; bases not matched to a gene: 7. The germline CDR1 and CDR2 sequences are MNHEY and SVGAGI. For the CDR3, the DNA is TGTGCCAGCACCCTGACAGGGAGGGAAAAACTGTTTTTT. Translated, it gives CASTLTGREKLFF.

J is TRBJ2-1 and V is TRBV28; 8 positions match TRBD2. The CDR3 is 13 residues long. Germline trimming cut 5 bases from V and 7 bases from J; bases unmatched to any gene: 4. Germline assignment: CDR1 MDHEN and CDR2 SYDVKM. The DNA of the CDR3 is TGTGCCAGCAGTAGCGGGAGTTTTAATGAGCAGTTCTTC. It specifies CASSSGSFNEQFF.

The rearrangement uses TRBV3-1 (or the pseudogene TRBV3-2) and TRBJ2-5; TRBD1 aligns across 8 bases. V shed 7 bases, J shed 4 bases, and the junction held 8 bases outside the gene matches. Germline V lookup: CDR1 LGHDT, CDR2 YNNKEL (reference sequence). The CDR3 is made up of 14 amino acids. CDR3 amino acids: CASNGQGRRETQYF. The DNA of the CDR3 is TGTGCCAGCAACGGACAGGGACGAAGAGAGACCCAGTACTTC.

A single count supports this clone. The chain is built from TRBV19 and TRBJ1-2; D not resolved. V dropped 9 bases and J dropped 4 bases, with 24 bases sitting between them. CDR1 and CDR2 (germline): LNHDA, SQIVND (reference sequence). This CDR3 region has 16 residues. The CDR3 DNA reads TGTGCCAGCTCGCCCGCGTCGACGGTTAAGGGCTATGGCTACACCTTC. Translated: CASSPASTVKGYGYTF.

The chain recombines TRBV5-4 with TRBJ1-2; a possible D gene is TRBD1 (5 bases). The V end lost 3 bases, the J end lost 4 bases, and 10 bases lay between the germline ends. In germline, CDR1 is SGHNT, CDR2 YYREEE (reference sequence). The CDR3 is made up of 13 amino acids. CDR3 loop: CASSSDSLYGYTF. The CDR3 bases are TGTGCCAGCAGCTCAGACAGCCTCTATGGCTACACCTTC.

This clone was observed a handful of times. V usage is TRBV24-1 and J usage is TRBJ2-1; the match to TRBD2 covers 7 bases. CDR3 length equals 14 residues. Unmatched junction bases numbered 4, after V lost 7 bases and J lost 2 bases. Germline V gene lookup returns CDR1 KGHDR and CDR2 SFDVKD. The DNA of the CDR3 is TGTGCCACCAGGGCTAGCGGAACCTACAATGAGCAGTTCTTC. It specifies CATRASGTYNEQFF.

The V and J genes are TRBV5-1 and TRBJ1-3, with D tentatively TRBD1 (5 bases). V was clipped by 4 bases and J by 0 bases, with 11 bases between them. The CDR3 loop spans 15 amino acids. Germline values: CDR1 SGHRS, CDR2 YFSETQ. The chain's CDR3 is CASSRDVSSGNTIYF. The CDR3 DNA reads TGCGCCAGCAGCCGGGACGTAAGCTCTGGAAACACCATATATTTT.

This chain uses TRBV15 with TRBJ1-1; D call uncertain. The CDR3 consists of 14 residues. Germline CDR1 LNHNV, CDR2 YYDKDF (reference sequence). V gave up 1 base and J gave up 3 bases, with 9 bases separating them. The CDR3 sequence: CATSRALKDTEAFF. CDR3 DNA sequence: TGTGCCACCAGCAGAGCCCTGAAAGACACTGAAGCTTTCTTT. The full variable domain, rest sourced from reference TRBV15 and TRBJ1-1, is DAMVIQNPRYQVTQFGKPVTLSCSQTLNHNVMYWYQQKSSQAPKLLFHYYDKDFNNEADTPDNFQSRRPNTSFCFLDIRSPGLGDTAMYLCATSRALKDTEAFFGQGTRLTVV.

The rearrangement uses TRBV15 and TRBJ2-1; 12 positions agree with TRBD2. This CDR3 contains 16 residues. Trimming at V came to 1 base and at J to 10 bases, leaving 8 bases not matched to a gene. Per the germline V gene, CDR1 is LNHNV and CDR2 is YYDKDF (reference sequence). DNA of the CDR3: TGTGCCACCAGCAGAGGAAAGACTAGCGGGAGCAGCGAGCAGTTCTTC. Translation: CATSRGKTSGSSEQFF.

The CDR3 here is CASSYIWLRGADTQYF. In DNA form, the CDR3 reads TGTGCCAGCAGCTATATCTGGCTGCGTGGGGCAGATACGCAGTATTTT. The genes are TRBV21-1 and TRBJ2-3. TRBV21-1 is noted as a pseudogene. CDR3 length: 16 amino acids.

The J gene is TRBJ1-4, the V gene TRBV2; 7 positions agree with TRBD1. V trimming: 6 bases; J trimming: 4 bases; junction bases outside the gene matches: 5. The length of the CDR3 is 14 residues. Germline-derived CDR1 and CDR2 are SNHLY and FYNNEI. Written as DNA, the CDR3 is TGTGCCAGCAGCGGACAGGCATATAATGAAAAACTGTTTTTT. Translating gives CASSGQAYNEKLFF.

The chain recombines TRBV5-5 with TRBJ1-5; maybe TRBD1 (5 bases). V lost 4 bases, J lost 1 base, and 9 bases lay in between. Germline V lookup: CDR1 SGHKS, CDR2 YYEKEE (reference sequence). The CDR3 is 14 residues long. This CDR3 reads CASSPRQSNQPQHF. The CDR3 nucleotides read TGTGCCAGCAGCCCTCGACAGAGCAATCAGCCCCAGCATTTT.

The chain employs TRBV7-9 and TRBJ1-1; no clear D gene. Trimming took 4 bases from V and 0 from J, leaving 12 bases between them. CDR1 is SEHNR, CDR2 FQNEAQ, per germline (reference sequence). The CDR3 has 15 amino acids. In DNA, the CDR3 is TGTGCCAGCAGCTCAGACTCACGCATGAACACTGAAGCTTTCTTT. Amino acid sequence: CASSSDSRMNTEAFF.

V and J are TRBV12-5 and TRBJ1-4; D call uncertain. This CDR3 is built from 14 residues. CDR1 is LGHNT, CDR2 FRNRAP, per germline. The V and J ends lost 5 bases and 8 bases respectively, with 15 bases between them. DNA for the CDR3: TGTGCTAGTGGTCCCGGGATACGAGGGGAAAAACTGTTTTTT. Translation gives CASGPGIRGEKLFF. Full variable domain (missing parts from reference TRBV12-5 and TRBJ1-4): DARVTQTPRHKVTEMGQEVTMRCQPILGHNTVFWYRQTMMQGLELLAYFRNRAPLDDSGMPKDRFSAEMPDATLATLKIQPSEPRDSAVYFCASGPGIRGEKLFFGSGTQLSVL.

This clone appeared a few times. The chain recombines TRBV28 with TRBJ1-4; no reliable D call. Germline loops: CDR1 MDHEN, CDR2 SYDVKM. Trimming shortened V by 2 bases and J by 6 bases, and 13 bases separated the two germline ends. This CDR3 comprises 15 residues. The CDR3 region has the DNA TGTGCCAGCAGTTTAAACCCAGATCCCGATGAAAAACTGTTTTTT. This codes for CASSLNPDPDEKLFF.

The rearrangement links TRBV28 to TRBJ2-7; TRBD2 might be the D (7 bases). The V end lost 6 bases, the J end lost 4 bases, and 19 bases lay between the germline ends. Germline CDR1 MDHEN, CDR2 SYDVKM. The CDR3 covers 15 residues. CDR3 sequence: CASRDPGGRTYEQYF. The CDR3 DNA reads as TGTGCCAGCAGGGACCCCGGGGGGCGCACTTACGAGCAGTACTTC.

The V gene is TRBV18, the J gene TRBJ2-3; no firm D call. The CDR3 has 15 amino acids. Trimming removed 4 bases at V and 2 bases at J, with 13 bases between. Germline assignment: CDR1 KGHSH and CDR2 LQKENI. The CDR3 loop is CASSLRLGPTDTQYF. In DNA form, the CDR3 reads TGTGCCAGCTCACTCCGCTTAGGGCCCACAGATACGCAGTATTTT.

The rearrangement uses TRBV28 and TRBJ1-3, with TRBD1 matching 8 bases. V shed 6 bases and J 2 bases; nucleotides not matched to a gene: 15. The CDR3 length is 18 residues. CDR1 MDHEN and CDR2 SYDVKM come from the germline V gene. The CDR3 sequence is CASRRPGMTGAAGNTIYF. The CDR3 DNA is TGTGCCAGCAGACGTCCCGGCATGACAGGGGCGGCTGGAAACACCATATATTTT.

This chain connects TRBV6-5 to TRBJ1-3; D gene unclear. The CDR3 runs 16 residues. Per germline, CDR1 MNHEY and CDR2 SVGAGI. V was cut by 0 bases and J by 0 bases, with 9 bases left in between. The CDR3 DNA sequence: TGTGCCAGCAGTTACTCAGAGAGAAGCTCTGGAAACACCATATATTTT. Its translation: CASSYSERSSGNTIYF.

This chain joins TRBV7-3 and TRBJ2-1; 8 bases fit TRBD2. CDR1 is SGHTA and CDR2 is FQGTGA in the germline V gene. Trimming removed 1 base from V and 5 bases from J; junction bases left unmatched: 13. This CDR3 has 18 amino acids. CDR3 sequence (DNA): TGTGCCAGCAGCTTAATAGGTAGAGTAGCGGGACCCGACAATGAGCAGTTCTTC. As protein: CASSLIGRVAGPDNEQFF.

This chain links TRBV23-1 with TRBJ1-5; tentative D call: TRBD1 (6 bases). TRBV23-1 is treated as an ORF (open reading frame) with a function not yet certain. V was clipped by 0 bases and J by 4 bases, with 16 bases between them. This CDR3 is 17 amino acids long. DNA of the CDR3: TGCGCCAGCAGTCAATCGGGGGGCCAGGTCGGGAATCAGCCCCAGCATTTT. The encoded protein is CASSQSGGQVGNQPQHF.

The rearrangement joins TRBV2 to TRBJ2-1; D gene ambiguous. The germline V gene has CDR1 SNHLY and CDR2 FYNNEI. V was trimmed by 6 bases and J by 8 bases, leaving 11 bases between them. This CDR3 has 12 residues. The CDR3 sequence is CASRPYRDEQFF. The CDR3 DNA sequence: TGTGCCAGCAGACCGTACAGAGATGAGCAGTTCTTC. Drawing the rest from reference TRBV2 and TRBJ2-1, the complete variable domain is EPEVTQTPSHQVTQMGQEVILRCVPISNHLYFYWYRQILGQKVEFLVSFYNNEISEKSEIFDDQFSVERPDGSNFTLKIRSTKLEDSAMYFCASRPYRDEQFFGPGTRLTVL.

V gene TRBV5-1 combines with J gene TRBJ1-3; D is ambiguous. Germline assignment: CDR1 SGHRS and CDR2 YFSETQ. V dropped 0 bases and J dropped 0 bases, with 4 bases sitting between them. The CDR3 runs 14 residues. The CDR3, as DNA: TGCGCCAGCAGCTTGGGGGGCTCTGGAAACACCATATATTTT. This codes for CASSLGGSGNTIYF.

This chain connects TRBV19 to TRBJ1-5; possibly TRBD1 for D (6 bases). Germline values: CDR1 LNHDA, CDR2 SQIVND (reference sequence). The CDR3 loop spans 15 amino acids. V was shortened by 6 bases and J by 0 bases, with 12 bases between the two germline ends. CDR3 sequence reads: CASRQQGPSNQPQHF. As DNA, the CDR3 is TGTGCCAGTAGGCAGCAGGGGCCTAGCAATCAGCCCCAGCATTTT.

The V gene is TRBV28, the J gene TRBJ1-1, with D perhaps TRBD1 (5 bases). CDR1 MDHEN and CDR2 SYDVKM come from the germline V gene. The length of the CDR3 is 12 residues. Trimming stripped 5 bases from V and 14 bases from J, with 18 bases between. Here the CDR3 DNA reads TGTGCCAGCAGTACAGGACATATCGCGCTGTTCTTT. Amino acids: CASSTGHIALFF. Complete variable domain (other parts from reference TRBV28 and TRBJ1-1): DVKVTQSSRYLVKRTGEKVFLECVQDMDHENMFWYRQDPGLGLRLIYFSYDVKMKEKGDIPEGYSVSREKKERFSLILESASTNQTSMYLCASSTGHIALFFGQGTRLTVV.

The rearrangement uses TRBV19 and TRBJ1-5; D call uncertain. The CDR3 has 14 amino acids. With 3 bases removed from V and 5 bases from J, the gap between germline ends came to 11 bases. Germline assignment: CDR1 LNHDA and CDR2 SQIVND (reference sequence). In nucleotides, the CDR3 is TGTGCCAGTAGTATGATGGGCGGCTATCAGCCCCAGCATTTT. Translated, it gives CASSMMGGYQPQHF.

The chain is built from TRBV7-6 and TRBJ2-7; D gene unclear. The V gene's germline CDR1 is SGHVS and CDR2 FNYEAQ. The CDR3 sequence is 15 residues long. V was shortened by 2 bases and J by 0 bases, with 11 bases between the two germline ends. In DNA, the CDR3 is TGTGCCAGCAGCTTAAGGGCGGCGCCCTCCTACGAGCAGTACTTC. Protein: CASSLRAAPSYEQYF.

The chain combines TRBV11-3 with TRBJ2-2; D is uncertain. Trimming took 0 bases from V and 1 from J, leaving 6 bases between them. Looked up from germline, CDR1 is SGHNT and CDR2 is YENEEA. The CDR3 is 15 amino acids. The CDR3 bases are TGTGCCAGCAGCTTAGACGCGAGGAACACCGGGGAGCTGTTTTTT. Protein: CASSLDARNTGELFF.

The chain links TRBV28 to TRBJ1-4, with D perhaps matching TRBD1 (6 bases). Germline CDR1 and CDR2: MDHEN and SYDVKM. The CDR3 is 15 amino acids. Trimming removed 5 bases at V and 8 bases at J, with 18 bases between. CDR3 coding DNA: TGTGCCAGCAGTATCCTACAGGGATCCGTAGAAAAACTGTTTTTT. Protein: CASSILQGSVEKLFF.